This T cell receptor (beta chain) came from a study of blood T cell repertoires in COVID-19. Study details: Sites in the United States, Italy and Spain provided acute and convalescent COVID-19 samples. T cells, B-cell-depleted T cells, or PBMCs provided the cDNA or gDNA that served as material.

As originally analysed: Estimation of nucleated cell counts relied on the amplification of reference gene primers. Only in-frame clones appear in the TCRdb table, and some are missing; sequencing was by immunoSEQ multiplex PCR. V and J calls and clone size are as listed in that table; D and trimming were resolved from the DNA. Here the sample spans 50,000 to 70,000 clones, roughly nine tenths being singletons. CDR3 length: 11 amino acids. Looked up from germline, CDR1 is MNHEY and CDR2 is SVGAGI. Trimming stripped 7 bases from V and 7 bases from J, with 8 bases between. V usage is TRBV6-5 and J usage is TRBJ2-1, with D possibly TRBD1 on 5 matching bases. Sequencing input: peripheral blood. The TCR comes from a woman in her 70s with active COVID-19. The CDR3 DNA is TGTGCCAGCAATAGGGGAAATGAGCAGTTCTTC. As protein: CASNRGNEQFF.